Listed below are T cell receptor beta chains from one sample, sequenced in a study of OX40 agonist ivuxolimab in advanced cancers. Sequencing used immunoSEQ multiplex PCR; TCRdb keeps in-frame clones, though not all of them. The profile shows tens of thousands of clones, 85% to 90% of them singletons. The source material was CD4+ or CD8+ T cells sorted from blood, sampled in a trial of the OX40 agonist ivuxolimab. The source of these receptors is an adult with an advanced solid tumor such as melanoma, head and neck, liver or kidney cancer. Both conserved end residues are part of each CDR3. The order of the fields is V gene, J gene, D gene, clone size, CDR3 protein, CDR3 DNA. A D gene is named only where the DNA matches it firmly. Not every row has a clone size; where given, it reads once, few, many or a size class.

v_gene: TRBV2; j_gene: TRBJ2-2; d_gene: TRBD2; abundance: .; CDR3aa: CASSSASGSVTGELFF; CDR3nt: TGTGCCAGCAGTAGCGCTAGCGGGAGTGTCACCGGGGAGCTGTTTTTT
v_gene: TRBV9; j_gene: TRBJ2-3; d_gene: .; abundance: once; CDR3aa: CASSPRGALFTDTQYF; CDR3nt: TGTGCCAGCAGCCCAAGAGGGGCACTCTTCACAGATACGCAGTATTTT
v_gene: TRBV10-2; j_gene: TRBJ1-4; d_gene: .; abundance: .; CDR3aa: CASSESIQGYLTNEKLFF; CDR3nt: TGCGCCAGCAGTGAGTCAATCCAGGGGTATTTAACTAATGAAAAACTGTTTTTT
v_gene: TRBV5-1; j_gene: TRBJ2-1; d_gene: TRBD1; abundance: .; CDR3aa: CASSWDSKYNEQFF; CDR3nt: TGCGCCAGCAGCTGGGACAGCAAATACAATGAGCAGTTCTTC
v_gene: TRBV28; j_gene: TRBJ1-4; d_gene: .; abundance: .; CDR3aa: CASSSLGGGNEKLFF; CDR3nt: TGTGCCAGCAGTTCCTTGGGGGGAGGTAATGAAAAACTGTTTTTT
v_gene: TRBV27; j_gene: TRBJ1-4; d_gene: .; abundance: few; CDR3aa: CASSLLRENEKLFF; CDR3nt: TGTGCCAGCAGTTTATTGAGGGAAAACGAAAAACTGTTTTTT
v_gene: TRBV29-1; j_gene: TRBJ1-1; d_gene: .; abundance: .; CDR3aa: CSVVRQFLTEAFF; CDR3nt: TGCAGCGTTGTTCGACAATTCCTCACTGAAGCTTTCTTT
v_gene: TRBV7-2; j_gene: TRBJ1-1; d_gene: TRBD1; abundance: .; CDR3aa: CASSFTGGNTEAFF; CDR3nt: TGTGCCAGCAGCTTCACAGGGGGGAACACTGAAGCTTTCTTT
v_gene: TRBV5-1; j_gene: TRBJ2-7; d_gene: TRBD2; abundance: .; CDR3aa: CASSFTSGSYEQYF; CDR3nt: TGCGCCAGCAGCTTTACTAGCGGGAGTTACGAGCAGTACTTC
v_gene: TRBV2; j_gene: TRBJ1-2; d_gene: .; abundance: once; CDR3aa: CASATDYGYTF; CDR3nt: TGTGCCAGCGCGACGGACTATGGCTACACCTTC
v_gene: TRBV11-2; j_gene: TRBJ2-5; d_gene: TRBD2; abundance: .; CDR3aa: CASSLGLAGVRETQYF; CDR3nt: TGTGCCAGCAGCTTAGGTCTAGCGGGAGTTAGGGAGACCCAGTACTTC
v_gene: TRBV10-3; j_gene: TRBJ1-4; d_gene: .; abundance: .; CDR3aa: CALRAEGDEKLFF; CDR3nt: TGTGCCTTGCGGGCCGAGGGGGATGAAAAACTGTTTTTT
v_gene: TRBV19; j_gene: TRBJ2-1; d_gene: TRBD2; abundance: .; CDR3aa: CASSTRLAGELSTYNEQFF; CDR3nt: TGTGCCAGTAGTACCCGACTAGCGGGAGAACTTTCTACCTACAATGAGCAGTTCTTC
v_gene: TRBV9; j_gene: TRBJ2-3; d_gene: .; abundance: .; CDR3aa: CASSRRTDTQYF; CDR3nt: TGTGCCAGCAGCCGCCGCACAGATACGCAGTATTTT
v_gene: TRBV7-2; j_gene: TRBJ2-2; d_gene: TRBD1; abundance: .; CDR3aa: CASSLTGTGMVGELFF; CDR3nt: TGTGCCAGCAGCTTGACCGGGACAGGGATGGTCGGGGAGCTGTTTTTT
v_gene: TRBV25-1; j_gene: TRBJ2-7; d_gene: .; abundance: .; CDR3aa: CAPPRQGVREQYF; CDR3nt: TGTGCCCCCCCCAGGCAGGGCGTTAGAGAGCAGTACTTC
v_gene: TRBV6-6; j_gene: TRBJ2-4; d_gene: .; abundance: .; CDR3aa: CASSPRDTRKNIQYF; CDR3nt: TGTGCCAGCAGTCCCCGGGACACCCGAAAAAACATTCAGTACTTC
v_gene: TRBV27; j_gene: TRBJ1-2; d_gene: .; abundance: .; CDR3aa: CASSFLGAYGYTF; CDR3nt: TGTGCCAGCAGTTTTTTAGGGGCGTATGGCTACACCTTC
v_gene: TRBV4-3; j_gene: TRBJ1-1; d_gene: .; abundance: .; CDR3aa: CASKQGPSNTEAFF; CDR3nt: TGCGCCAGCAAACAGGGACCATCGAACACTGAAGCTTTCTTT
v_gene: TRBV7-8; j_gene: TRBJ1-1; d_gene: .; abundance: .; CDR3aa: CASSLGDAYTEAFF; CDR3nt: TGTGCCAGCAGCTTAGGGGACGCGTACACTGAAGCTTTCTTT
v_gene: TRBV9; j_gene: TRBJ1-5; d_gene: .; abundance: .; CDR3aa: CASSLTGYRGQPQHF; CDR3nt: TGTGCCAGCAGCCTTACAGGGTATCGGGGACAGCCCCAGCATTTT
v_gene: TRBV28; j_gene: TRBJ2-7; d_gene: TRBD2; abundance: few; CDR3aa: CASSFSGRAREQYF; CDR3nt: TGTGCCAGCAGTTTTAGCGGGAGGGCGAGGGAGCAGTACTTC
v_gene: TRBV9; j_gene: TRBJ2-1; d_gene: TRBD2; abundance: few; CDR3aa: CASSVSSGTYNEQFF; CDR3nt: TGTGCCAGCAGCGTCTCTAGCGGGACCTACAATGAGCAGTTCTTC
v_gene: TRBV6-1; j_gene: TRBJ2-3; d_gene: TRBD1; abundance: .; CDR3aa: CASRWTGVITDTQYF; CDR3nt: TGTGCCAGCAGGTGGACAGGGGTTATCACAGATACGCAGTATTTT
v_gene: TRBV4-3; j_gene: TRBJ1-5; d_gene: .; abundance: .; CDR3aa: CASSQDRGQPQHF; CDR3nt: TGCGCCAGCAGCCAAGACAGGGGTCAGCCCCAGCATTTT
v_gene: TRBV2; j_gene: TRBJ1-5; d_gene: .; abundance: .; CDR3aa: CASSRSGTQPQHF; CDR3nt: TGTGCCAGCAGTCGGTCGGGGACTCAGCCCCAGCATTTT
v_gene: TRBV29-1; j_gene: TRBJ2-5; d_gene: .; abundance: .; CDR3aa: CSVGEGLGETQYF; CDR3nt: TGCAGCGTTGGAGAGGGGTTGGGGGAGACCCAGTACTTC
v_gene: TRBV27; j_gene: TRBJ1-6; d_gene: .; abundance: .; CDR3aa: CASSKVQGGSPLHF; CDR3nt: TGTGCCAGCAGTAAGGTACAGGGAGGCTCACCCCTCCACTTT
v_gene: TRBV2; j_gene: TRBJ1-4; d_gene: TRBD1; abundance: .; CDR3aa: CASYRGGEKLFF; CDR3nt: TGTGCCAGCTACAGGGGCGGTGAAAAACTGTTTTTT
v_gene: TRBV9; j_gene: TRBJ1-1; d_gene: .; abundance: .; CDR3aa: CASSVAQGRHTEAFF; CDR3nt: TGTGCCAGCAGCGTAGCGCAGGGGAGGCACACTGAAGCTTTCTTT
v_gene: TRBV19; j_gene: TRBJ2-1; d_gene: TRBD1; abundance: .; CDR3aa: CASLAQGAGNEQFF; CDR3nt: TGTGCCAGCCTGGCGCAGGGGGCAGGCAATGAGCAGTTCTTC
v_gene: TRBV25-1; j_gene: TRBJ2-5; d_gene: .; abundance: few; CDR3aa: CASKQDTETQYF; CDR3nt: TGTGCCAGCAAACAGGACACAGAGACCCAGTACTTC
v_gene: TRBV7-3; j_gene: TRBJ1-2; d_gene: .; abundance: once; CDR3aa: CASSPGDYGYTF; CDR3nt: TGTGCCAGCAGCCCAGGGGACTATGGCTACACCTTC
v_gene: TRBV19; j_gene: TRBJ2-2; d_gene: .; abundance: .; CDR3aa: CASSSGRRYTGELFF; CDR3nt: TGTGCCAGTAGTTCGGGGCGACGGTACACCGGGGAGCTGTTTTTT
v_gene: TRBV18; j_gene: TRBJ2-7; d_gene: .; abundance: once; CDR3aa: CASSPNGYEQYF; CDR3nt: TGTGCCAGCTCACCAAACGGATACGAGCAGTACTTC
v_gene: TRBV5-4; j_gene: TRBJ2-2; d_gene: .; abundance: .; CDR3aa: CASRPSVTGELFF; CDR3nt: TGTGCCAGCAGACCTAGCGTTACCGGGGAGCTGTTTTTT
v_gene: TRBV11-1; j_gene: TRBJ1-1; d_gene: .; abundance: .; CDR3aa: CASSLTDGNTEAFF; CDR3nt: TGTGCCAGCAGCTTAACAGACGGGAACACTGAAGCTTTCTTT
v_gene: TRBV23-1; j_gene: TRBJ2-1; d_gene: .; abundance: .; CDR3aa: CASSPQPPLQFF; CDR3nt: TGCGCCAGCAGTCCCCAACCTCCGTTGCAGTTCTTC
v_gene: TRBV7-8; j_gene: TRBJ2-5; d_gene: .; abundance: .; CDR3aa: CASSIRDGNYPETQYF; CDR3nt: TGTGCCAGCAGCATCCGGGACGGTAACTACCCAGAGACCCAGTACTTC
v_gene: TRBV30; j_gene: TRBJ1-5; d_gene: .; abundance: .; CDR3aa: CAWTGAGSNQPQHF; CDR3nt: TGTGCCTGGACGGGGGCTGGGAGCAATCAGCCCCAGCATTTT
v_gene: TRBV4-2; j_gene: TRBJ2-3; d_gene: .; abundance: .; CDR3aa: CASSQEFRGRGPTDTQYF; CDR3nt: TGTGCCAGCAGCCAAGAATTTCGGGGAAGAGGGCCTACGGATACGCAGTATTTT
v_gene: TRBV19; j_gene: TRBJ1-2; d_gene: TRBD1; abundance: .; CDR3aa: CASSSSGTAYGYTF; CDR3nt: TGTGCCAGTAGTTCATCCGGGACAGCCTATGGCTACACCTTC
v_gene: TRBV25-1; j_gene: TRBJ2-3; d_gene: TRBD1; abundance: .; CDR3aa: CASCGQGTDTQYF; CDR3nt: TGTGCCAGCTGCGGACAGGGGACAGATACGCAGTATTTT
v_gene: TRBV7-2; j_gene: TRBJ2-5; d_gene: TRBD1; abundance: once; CDR3aa: CASSPGTGGETQYF; CDR3nt: TGTGCCAGCAGCCCAGGGACAGGGGGGGAGACCCAGTACTTC
v_gene: TRBV9; j_gene: TRBJ2-3; d_gene: TRBD2; abundance: .; CDR3aa: CASSSRTSGRADTQYF; CDR3nt: TGTGCCAGCAGCTCCCGGACTAGCGGGAGGGCAGATACGCAGTATTTT
v_gene: TRBV5-4; j_gene: TRBJ1-2; d_gene: TRBD1; abundance: .; CDR3aa: CASSYPGQVYGYTF; CDR3nt: TGTGCCAGCAGCTATCCGGGACAGGTCTATGGCTACACCTTC